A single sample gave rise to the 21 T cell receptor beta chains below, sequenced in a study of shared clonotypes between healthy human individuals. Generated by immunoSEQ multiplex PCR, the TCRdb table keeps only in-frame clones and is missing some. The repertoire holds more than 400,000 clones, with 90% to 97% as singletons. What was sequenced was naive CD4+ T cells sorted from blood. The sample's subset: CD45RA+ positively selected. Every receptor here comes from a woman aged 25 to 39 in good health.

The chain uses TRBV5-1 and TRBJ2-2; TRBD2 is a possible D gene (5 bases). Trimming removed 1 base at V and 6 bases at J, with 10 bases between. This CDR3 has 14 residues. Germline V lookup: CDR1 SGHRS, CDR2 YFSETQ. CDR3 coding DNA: TGCGCCAGCAGCTTGTGGGAGTTGCCCGGGGAGCTGTTTTTT. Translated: CASSLWELPGELFF.

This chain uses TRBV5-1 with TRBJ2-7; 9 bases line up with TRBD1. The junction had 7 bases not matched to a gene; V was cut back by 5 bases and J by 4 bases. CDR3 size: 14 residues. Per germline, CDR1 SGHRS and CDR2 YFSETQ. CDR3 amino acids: CASRRPGTGYEQYF. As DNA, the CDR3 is TGCGCCAGCAGGCGTCCCGGGACAGGGTACGAGCAGTACTTC.

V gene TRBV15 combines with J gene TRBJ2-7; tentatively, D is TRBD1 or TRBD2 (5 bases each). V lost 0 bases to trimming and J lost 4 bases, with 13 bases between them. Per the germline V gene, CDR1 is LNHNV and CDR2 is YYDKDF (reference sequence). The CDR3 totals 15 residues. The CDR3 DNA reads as TGTGCCACCAGCAGAGACCCCCGGTGGGGGTACGAGCAGTACTTC. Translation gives CATSRDPRWGYEQYF.

In DNA, the CDR3 is TGTGCCAGCAGCGTCACGACAGCAAATGAAAAACTGTTTTTT. It translates to CASSVTTANEKLFF. The genes are TRBV9 and TRBJ1-4, with a weak D call TRBD1 (5 bases). Germline-derived CDR1 and CDR2 are SGDLS and YYNGEE. Trimming removed 2 bases from V and 5 bases from J, with 10 bases in between. The CDR3 loop spans 14 amino acids.

DNA for the CDR3: TGTGCCAGCAGCGTTTACCGGGGCCCTAATGAAAAACTGTTTTTT. This translates into CASSVYRGPNEKLFF. The chain combines TRBV9 with TRBJ1-4; maybe TRBD1 (5 bases). This CDR3 has 15 amino acids. V dropped 2 bases and J dropped 3 bases, with 11 bases sitting between them. CDR1 and CDR2 from the germline V gene are SGDLS and YYNGEE.

CDR3 in amino acids: CASSVGPELYEQYF. CDR3 DNA: TGTGCCAGCAGCGTAGGCCCAGAACTCTACGAGCAGTACTTC. The chain recombines TRBV9 with TRBJ2-7; no definite D call. This CDR3 spans 14 amino acids. Germline V CDR1 and CDR2: SGDLS, YYNGEE. Trimming took 0 bases from V and 3 from J, leaving 10 bases between them. Looking up the rest from reference TRBV9 and TRBJ2-7 gives the full variable domain: DSGVTQTPKHLITATGQRVTLRCSPRSGDLSVYWYQQSLDQGLQFLIQYYNGEERAKGNILERFSAQQFPDLHSELNLSSLELGDSALYFCASSVGPELYEQYFGPGTRLTVT.

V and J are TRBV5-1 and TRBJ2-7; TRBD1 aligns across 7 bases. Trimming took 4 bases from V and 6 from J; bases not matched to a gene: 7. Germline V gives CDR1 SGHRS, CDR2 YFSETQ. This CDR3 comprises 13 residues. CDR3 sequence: CASSHDRASEQYF. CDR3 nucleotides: TGCGCCAGCAGCCATGACAGGGCGAGCGAGCAGTACTTC.

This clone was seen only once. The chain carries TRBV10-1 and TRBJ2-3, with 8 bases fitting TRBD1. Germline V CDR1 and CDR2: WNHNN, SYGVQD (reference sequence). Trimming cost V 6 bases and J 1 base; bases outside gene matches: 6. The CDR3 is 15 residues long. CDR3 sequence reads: CASSMTGVRTDTQYF. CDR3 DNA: TGCGCCAGCAGCATGACAGGGGTTCGCACAGATACGCAGTATTTT.

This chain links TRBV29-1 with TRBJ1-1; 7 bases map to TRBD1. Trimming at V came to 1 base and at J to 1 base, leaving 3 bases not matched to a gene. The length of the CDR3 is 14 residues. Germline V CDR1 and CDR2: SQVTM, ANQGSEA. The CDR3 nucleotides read TGCAGCGTTGAAGGGCCAGGGGGGAACACTGAAGCTTTCTTT. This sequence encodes CSVEGPGGNTEAFF.

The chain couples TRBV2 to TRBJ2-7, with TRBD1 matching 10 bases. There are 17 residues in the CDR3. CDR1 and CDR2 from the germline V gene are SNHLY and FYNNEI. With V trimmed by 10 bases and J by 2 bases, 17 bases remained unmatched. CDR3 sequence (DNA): TGTGCCACCAAGCGGGACAGGGGAAAGGTATTACCCTACGAGCAGTACTTC. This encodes CATKRDRGKVLPYEQYF.

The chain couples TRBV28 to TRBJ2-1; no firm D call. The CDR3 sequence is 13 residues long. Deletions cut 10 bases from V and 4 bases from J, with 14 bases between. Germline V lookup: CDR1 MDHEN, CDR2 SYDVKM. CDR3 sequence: CATQGHPYNEQFF. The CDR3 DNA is TGTGCCACCCAAGGGCATCCGTACAATGAGCAGTTCTTC.

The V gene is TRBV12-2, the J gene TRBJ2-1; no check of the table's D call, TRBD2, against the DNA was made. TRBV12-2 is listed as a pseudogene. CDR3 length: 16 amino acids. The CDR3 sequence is CASRFHRLAVYNEQFF. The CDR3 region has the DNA TGTGCAAGTCGCTTTCACCGGCTAGCGGTTTACAATGAGCAGTTCTTC.

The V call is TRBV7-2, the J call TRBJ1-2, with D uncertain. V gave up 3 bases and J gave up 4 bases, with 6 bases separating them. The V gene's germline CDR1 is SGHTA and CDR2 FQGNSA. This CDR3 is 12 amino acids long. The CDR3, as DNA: TGTGCCAGCAGCTTCTTACCCTATGGCTACACCTTC. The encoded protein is CASSFLPYGYTF.

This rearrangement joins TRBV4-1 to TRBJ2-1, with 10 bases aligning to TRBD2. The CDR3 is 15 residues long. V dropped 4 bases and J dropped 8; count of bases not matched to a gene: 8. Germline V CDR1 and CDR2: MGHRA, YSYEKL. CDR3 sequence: CASSPASGSFYEQFF. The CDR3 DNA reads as TGCGCCAGCAGCCCAGCTAGCGGGAGTTTCTATGAGCAGTTCTTC.

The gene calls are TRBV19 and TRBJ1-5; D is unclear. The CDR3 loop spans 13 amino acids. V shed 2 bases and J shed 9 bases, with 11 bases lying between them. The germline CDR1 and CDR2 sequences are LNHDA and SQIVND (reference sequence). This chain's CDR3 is CASSINSPRPQHF. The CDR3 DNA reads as TGTGCCAGTAGTATAAACAGTCCCAGGCCCCAGCATTTT.

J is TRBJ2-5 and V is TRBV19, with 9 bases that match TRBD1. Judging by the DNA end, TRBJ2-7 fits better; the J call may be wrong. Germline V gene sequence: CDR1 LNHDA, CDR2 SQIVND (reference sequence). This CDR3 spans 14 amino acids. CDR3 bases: TGTGCCAGTAGAAAAGACAGGGGGTTCGACGAGCAGTACTTC. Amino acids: CASRKDRGFDEQYF.

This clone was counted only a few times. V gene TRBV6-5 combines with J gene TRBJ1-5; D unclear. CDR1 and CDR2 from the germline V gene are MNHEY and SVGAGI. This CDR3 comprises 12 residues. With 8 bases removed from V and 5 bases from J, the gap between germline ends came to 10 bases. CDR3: CASGLTHQPQHF. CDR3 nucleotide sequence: TGTGCCAGCGGCCTAACACATCAGCCCCAGCATTTT.

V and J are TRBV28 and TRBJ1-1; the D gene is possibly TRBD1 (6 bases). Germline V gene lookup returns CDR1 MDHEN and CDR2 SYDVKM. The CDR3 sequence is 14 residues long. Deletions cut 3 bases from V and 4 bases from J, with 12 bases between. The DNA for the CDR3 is TGTGCCAGCAGTTTCGGGGGGCCTGTCACTGAAGCTTTCTTT. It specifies CASSFGGPVTEAFF.

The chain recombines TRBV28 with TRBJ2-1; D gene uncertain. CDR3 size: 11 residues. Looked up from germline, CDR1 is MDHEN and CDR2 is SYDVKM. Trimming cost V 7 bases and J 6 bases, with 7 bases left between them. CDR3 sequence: CASNLLNEQFF. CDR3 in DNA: TGTGCCAGCAACCTACTCAATGAGCAGTTCTTC.

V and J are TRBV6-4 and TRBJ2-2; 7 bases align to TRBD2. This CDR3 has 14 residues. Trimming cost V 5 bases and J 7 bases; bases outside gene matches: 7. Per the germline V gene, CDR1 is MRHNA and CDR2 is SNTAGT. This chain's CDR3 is CASSPTSSGGELFF. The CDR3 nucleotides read TGTGCCAGCAGTCCGACTAGCTCTGGCGGGGAGCTGTTTTTT.

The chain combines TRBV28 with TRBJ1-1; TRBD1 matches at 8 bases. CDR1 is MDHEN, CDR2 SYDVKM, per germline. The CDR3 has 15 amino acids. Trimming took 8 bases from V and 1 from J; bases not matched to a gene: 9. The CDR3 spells CASGTGVSGNTEAFF. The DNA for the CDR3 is TGTGCCAGCGGGACAGGAGTTTCTGGGAACACTGAAGCTTTCTTT.